The 19 T cell receptor beta chains below come from one sample, sequenced in a study of cytomegalovirus exposure and HLA in healthy donors. Vbeta (60) and Jbeta (13) primers were used in the PCR. TCRdb's table, derived via immunoSEQ multiplex PCR, lists solely in-frame clones and lacks some. The table lists about 160,000 clones, around four fifths of them singletons. The sample was PBMCs. Source of these receptors: a man in his late teens or twenties in good health and CMV-seropositive.

The sample holds one count of this clone. This chain connects TRBV11-2 to TRBJ1-1, with D possibly matching TRBD1 (6 bases). The V gene lost 0 bases and the J gene lost 1 base, with 15 bases spanning the gap. Germline CDR1 SGHAT, CDR2 FQNNGV. This CDR3 has 17 amino acids. The CDR3: CASSLEGVTGRNTEAFF. The CDR3 DNA reads as TGTGCCAGCAGCTTAGAAGGCGTCACAGGGCGGAACACTGAAGCTTTCTTT. Full variable domain (outside the CDR3, taken from reference TRBV11-2 and TRBJ1-1): EAGVAQSPRYKIIEKRQSVAFWCNPISGHATLYWYQQILGQGPKLLIQFQNNGVVDDSQLPKDRFSAERLKGVDSTLKIQPAKLEDSAVYLCASSLEGVTGRNTEAFFGQGTRLTVV.

V usage is TRBV12-5 and J usage is TRBJ1-2; TRBD1 aligns across 7 bases. V lost 1 base to trimming and J lost 4 bases; unmatched junction nucleotides: 0. Germline CDR1 reads LGHNT; CDR2 reads FRNRAP. The CDR3 covers 13 residues. The CDR3, as DNA: TGTGCTAGTGGTTTGGGACAGGGCTATGGCTACACCTTC. Translating it yields CASGLGQGYGYTF.

Only a few counts were recorded for this clone. The rearrangement joins TRBV4-1 to TRBJ2-7; possible D gene TRBD2, 6 bases. Germline-derived CDR1 and CDR2 are MGHRA and YSYEKL. The CDR3 runs to 15 residues. V was pared by 0 bases and J by 2 bases, with 11 bases between. CDR3 region: CASSQEKLAAYEQYF. The CDR3 DNA reads as TGCGCCAGCAGCCAAGAAAAACTAGCTGCCTACGAGCAGTACTTC.

The chain employs TRBV18 and TRBJ2-6, with D tentatively TRBD2 (5 bases). Deletions cut 3 bases from V and 4 bases from J, with 10 bases between. CDR1 is KGHSH, CDR2 LQKENI, per germline. This CDR3 has 15 amino acids. CDR3 coding DNA: TGTGCCAGCTCACCCGTGGGCGGGGGGGCCAACGTCCTGACTTTC. Its translation is CASSPVGGGANVLTF.

The rearrangement links TRBV7-2 to TRBJ1-2; the D gene is possibly TRBD1 (6 bases). CDR3 length: 13 amino acids. Germline-derived CDR1 and CDR2 are SGHTA and FQGNSA. Trimming removed 2 bases from V and 5 bases from J, with 9 bases in between. The CDR3 loop is CASSLQGQYGYTF. The CDR3 DNA sequence: TGTGCCAGCAGCTTACAGGGGCAGTATGGCTACACCTTC.

This chain links TRBV7-3 with TRBJ1-1, with D tentatively TRBD1 (5 bases). V was cut by 2 bases and J by 1 base, with 11 bases left in between. The CDR3 is made up of 15 amino acids. Germline CDR1 SGHTA, CDR2 FQGTGA. The DNA for the CDR3 is TGTGCCAGCAGCTTATTAATTGGACAGAACACTGAAGCTTTCTTT. As protein: CASSLLIGQNTEAFF.

The gene calls are TRBV28 and TRBJ2-5; a possible D gene is TRBD1 (6 bases). The V gene lost 5 bases and the J gene lost 0 bases, with 13 bases spanning the gap. CDR3 size: 15 residues. Germline V gene data show CDR1 as MDHEN and CDR2 as SYDVKM. The CDR3, as DNA: TGTGCCAGCAGTCCCCAAGGACAGAACCAAGAGACCCAGTACTTC. As protein: CASSPQGQNQETQYF. The full variable domain, its missing parts supplied by reference TRBV28 and TRBJ2-5, is DVKVTQSSRYLVKRTGEKVFLECVQDMDHENMFWYRQDPGLGLRLIYFSYDVKMKEKGDIPEGYSVSREKKERFSLILESASTNQTSMYLCASSPQGQNQETQYFGPGTRLLVL.

The rearrangement joins TRBV27 to TRBJ1-4; D may be TRBD1 (5 bases). CDR1 MNHEY and CDR2 SMNVEV come from the germline V gene (reference sequence). V shed 5 bases and J shed 7 bases, with 17 bases lying between them. The CDR3 has 15 amino acids. CDR3 nucleotide sequence: TGTGCCAGCAGTAGCCGGGCAGGGCAGGTTGAAAAACTGTTTTTT. This translates into CASSSRAGQVEKLFF.

CDR3 amino acids: CASSLMAQGNEQYF. CDR3 coding DNA: TGTGCCAGCAGCTTAATGGCCCAGGGGAACGAGCAGTACTTC. This chain uses TRBV7-2 with TRBJ2-7; maybe TRBD1 (6 bases). CDR1 and CDR2 (germline): SGHTA, FQGNSA. The CDR3 loop spans 14 amino acids. V was shortened by 2 bases and J by 5 bases, with 13 bases between the two germline ends.

The rearrangement joins TRBV4-3 to TRBJ2-1; D unclear. V was pared by 0 bases and J by 7 bases, with 10 bases between. The CDR3 covers 14 residues. Looked up from germline, CDR1 is LGHNA and CDR2 is YSLEER. The CDR3 sequence is CASSQDASLNEQFF. The CDR3, as DNA: TGCGCCAGCAGCCAAGATGCTAGTTTGAATGAGCAGTTCTTC.

V gene TRBV7-3 combines with J gene TRBJ2-3, with a weak D call TRBD1 (5 bases). The CDR3 totals 15 residues. From germline, CDR1 is SGHTA and CDR2 FQGTGA. Trimming stripped 2 bases from V and 10 bases from J, with 19 bases between. The CDR3, as DNA: TGTGCCAGCAGCTTAGCGGACACCTCTATCTCACCGCAGTATTTT. Translated: CASSLADTSISPQYF. The entire variable domain, with the rest obtained from reference TRBV7-3 and TRBJ2-3, is as follows: GAGVSQTPSNKVTEKGKYVELRCDPISGHTALYWYRQSLGQGPEFLIYFQGTGAADDSGLPNDRFFAVRPEGSVSTLKIQRTERGDSAVYLCASSLADTSISPQYFGPGTRLTVL.

This clone has only one observation. The chain couples TRBV7-2 to TRBJ1-6; D uncertain. CDR1 and CDR2 (germline): SGHTA, FQGNSA. The CDR3 is made up of 15 amino acids. Trimming removed 5 bases from V and 4 bases from J, with 12 bases in between. CDR3 amino acids: CASSPRREYNSPLHF. DNA for the CDR3: TGTGCCAGCAGCCCGAGACGGGAGTATAATTCACCCCTCCACTTT.

The rearrangement links TRBV2 to TRBJ2-3; the D gene is possibly TRBD1 (6 bases). This CDR3 is built from 13 residues. In germline, CDR1 is SNHLY, CDR2 FYNNEI. Trimming took 6 bases from V and 0 from J, leaving 7 bases between them. The CDR3 protein is CASRTGSTDTQYF. For the CDR3, the DNA is TGTGCCAGCAGAACAGGGAGCACAGATACGCAGTATTTT.

This clone was seen only once. The V call is TRBV11-2, the J call TRBJ2-7; no clear D gene. Germline V CDR1 and CDR2: SGHAT, FQNNGV. The CDR3 has 12 residues. Deletions cut 3 bases from V and 5 bases from J, with 8 bases between. The CDR3 coding sequence is TGTGCCAGCAGCTTCTCTAGGAACGAGCAGTACTTC. It encodes CASSFSRNEQYF. The variable domain in full, with the rest retrieved from reference TRBV11-2 and TRBJ2-7, is EAGVAQSPRYKIIEKRQSVAFWCNPISGHATLYWYQQILGQGPKLLIQFQNNGVVDDSQLPKDRFSAERLKGVDSTLKIQPAKLEDSAVYLCASSFSRNEQYFGPGTRLTVT.

The CDR3 sequence: CASSFNPGAGGYTF. The CDR3 nucleotides read TGTGCCAGCAGCTTTAATCCCGGTGCGGGGGGCTACACCTTC. The chain has TRBV7-9 and TRBJ1-2; D gene uncertain. The CDR3 has 14 residues. Germline-derived CDR1 and CDR2 are SEHNR and FQNEAQ (reference sequence). Trimming pared 3 bases from V and 8 bases from J, leaving 16 bases between.

J is TRBJ1-2 and V is TRBV6-1; TRBD1 aligns across 7 bases. The CDR3 is 14 residues long. Trimming cost V 6 bases and J 0 bases; bases outside gene matches: 4. Germline CDR1 reads MNHNS; CDR2 reads SASEGT. Here the CDR3 reads CASRPTGTNYGYTF. The CDR3 bases are TGTGCCAGCAGACCGACAGGGACTAACTATGGCTACACCTTC.

This clone has just a few counts. The rearrangement joins TRBV7-8 to TRBJ2-7; TRBD2 matches 8 bases. CDR1 is SGHVS, CDR2 FQNEAQ, per germline. J was trimmed by 7 bases and V by 0 bases; bases with no gene match: 5. This CDR3 is 14 amino acids long. CDR3 DNA sequence: TGTGCCAGCAGCTTAGCGGGGCGCGGGGGGGAGCAGTACTTC. It is translated as CASSLAGRGGEQYF.

The chain couples TRBV11-2 to TRBJ1-1; D is unresolved. V lost 8 bases to trimming and J lost 0 bases, with 7 bases between them. From germline, CDR1 is SGHAT and CDR2 FQNNGV. The CDR3 runs 12 residues. The CDR3 bases are TGTGCCAGCCGGGGTCTGAACACTGAAGCTTTCTTT. It translates to CASRGLNTEAFF.

The chain joins TRBV7-9 to TRBJ2-6; D is ambiguous. Germline values: CDR1 SEHNR, CDR2 FQNEAQ (reference sequence). Trimming shortened V by 6 bases and J by 0 bases, and 6 bases separated the two germline ends. The CDR3 totals 14 residues. The CDR3: CASRHGSGANVLTF. The CDR3 DNA follows: TGTGCCAGCAGACATGGCTCTGGGGCCAACGTCCTGACTTTC.